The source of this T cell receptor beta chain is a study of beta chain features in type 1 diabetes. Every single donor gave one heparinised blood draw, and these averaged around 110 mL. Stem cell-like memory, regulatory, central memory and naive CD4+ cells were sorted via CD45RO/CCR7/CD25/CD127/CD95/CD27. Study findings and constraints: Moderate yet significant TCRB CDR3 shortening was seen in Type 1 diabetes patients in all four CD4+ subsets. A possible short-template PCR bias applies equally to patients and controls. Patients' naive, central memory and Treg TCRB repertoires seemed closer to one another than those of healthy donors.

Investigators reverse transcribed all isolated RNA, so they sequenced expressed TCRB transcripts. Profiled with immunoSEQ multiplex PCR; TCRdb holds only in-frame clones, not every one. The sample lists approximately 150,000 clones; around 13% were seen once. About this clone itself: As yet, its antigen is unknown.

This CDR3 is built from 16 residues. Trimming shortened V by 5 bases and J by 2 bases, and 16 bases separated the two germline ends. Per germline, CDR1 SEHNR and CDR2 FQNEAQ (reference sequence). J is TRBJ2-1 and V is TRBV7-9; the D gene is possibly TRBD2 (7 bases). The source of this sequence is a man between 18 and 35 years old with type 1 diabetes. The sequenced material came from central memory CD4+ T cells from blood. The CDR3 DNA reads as TGTGCCAGCAGCCGCGGATCGGGGGGCACCTACAATGAGCAGTTCTTC. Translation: CASSRGSGGTYNEQFF.